The 10 T cell receptor beta chains in this list originate from one sample, sequenced in a study of vaccination and CD4 T cells after COVID-19. Sequenced with the Oncomine TCR Beta short-read assay was DNA taken from cultured CD4+ T cells. One entry per CDR3 protein, called by TCRdb with MiXCR from the PCR reads. The sample has about 12,000 distinct CDR3 sequences, 35% to 45% seen once. These receptors' antigens are unknown. Sample treatment: approximately 9-day PBMC culture with coronavirus spike peptide pools or control peptides (ViraFEST assay). The sample comprised cultured CD4+ T cells from blood. Every receptor here comes from a human donor with COVID-19.

V and J are TRBV19 and TRBJ1-3; 9 nucleotides line up with TRBD1. V lost 3 bases to trimming and J lost 0 bases; unmatched junction nucleotides: 6. Looked up from germline, CDR1 is LNHDA and CDR2 is SQIVND (reference sequence). The CDR3 runs to 17 residues. The CDR3 region has the DNA TGTGCCAGTAGTATGACCCTGGACAGGGGCTCTGGAAACACCATATATTTT. Protein sequence: CASSMTLDRGSGNTIYF.

This clonotype was counted only a few times. This sequence joins TRBV27 and TRBJ2-2; 9 bases agree with TRBD1. The CDR3 runs to 19 residues. V shed 4 bases and J 4 bases; nucleotides not matched to a gene: 16. Germline-derived CDR1 and CDR2 are MNHEY and SMNVEV (reference sequence). The CDR3, as DNA: TGTGCCAGCAGTTCAGGGACAGGGTTTGCAAGAACCACCACCGGGGAGCTGTTTTTT. This codes for CASSSGTGFARTTTGELFF.

This clonotype showed up just once. The chain joins TRBV28 to TRBJ1-1, with D maybe TRBD1 (6 bases). The germline V gene has CDR1 MDHEN and CDR2 SYDVKM. The CDR3 has 12 residues. Trimming left V 8 bases short and J 5 bases short, with 12 bases between. The CDR3 DNA reads as TGTGCCAGCCGGACAGTGGTGACTGAAGCTTTCTTT. This sequence encodes CASRTVVTEAFF.

In its sample, this clonotype was seen a few times. The chain joins TRBV5-4 to TRBJ2-5; 9 bases fit TRBD2. The CDR3 extends over 14 amino acids. The germline V gene has CDR1 SGHNT and CDR2 YYREEE (reference sequence). V dropped 0 bases and J dropped 5; count of bases not matched to a gene: 2. CDR3 loop: CASSLGLAGETQYF. The CDR3 DNA is TGTGCCAGCAGCTTGGGTCTAGCGGGGGAGACCCAGTACTTC. The full variable domain, in which reference TRBV5-4 and TRBJ2-5 provide the parts outside the CDR3, is ETGVTQSPTHLIKTRGQQVTLRCSSQSGHNTVSWYQQALGQGPQFIFQYYREEENGRGNFPPRFSGLQFPNYSSELNVNALELDDSALYLCASSLGLAGETQYFGPGTRLLVL.

This chain uses TRBV6-1 with TRBJ1-1; no clear D gene. Per the germline V gene, CDR1 is MNHNS and CDR2 is SASEGT. Trimming removed 7 bases from V and 4 bases from J, with 10 bases in between. The CDR3 spans 12 residues. The CDR3 region has the DNA TGTGCCAGCACCAACTGGGGCACTGAAGCTTTCTTT. This codes for CASTNWGTEAFF.

This clonotype was recorded a few times. The chain uses TRBV24-1 and TRBJ2-1, with a tentative D call TRBD2 (7 bases). Trimming stripped 2 bases from V and 3 bases from J, with 13 bases between. The CDR3 spans 16 residues. Germline loops: CDR1 KGHDR, CDR2 SFDVKD. CDR3 sequence (DNA): TGTGCCACCAGTGATTCGGGGGGCGCTGACTACAATGAGCAGTTCTTC. Its translation is CATSDSGGADYNEQFF.

V and J are TRBV20-1 and TRBJ2-5; TRBD1 matches 9 bases. J gave up 7 bases and V 0 bases, and 9 bases lay outside the gene matches. The CDR3 runs 15 residues. The germline V gene has CDR1 DFQATT and CDR2 SNEGSKA (reference sequence). CDR3 sequence: CSARDWDRVFGTQYF. The CDR3 DNA reads TGCAGTGCTAGAGATTGGGACAGGGTTTTTGGGACCCAGTACTTC.

CDR3 nucleotide sequence: TGTGCCAGCAGCTTAGATATCAGGGGGTCGGGCACAGATACGCAGTATTTT. Translated: CASSLDIRGSGTDTQYF. The chain is built from TRBV11-3 and TRBJ2-3, with 7 bases lining up with TRBD1. The CDR3 is 17 amino acids. CDR1 SGHNT and CDR2 YENEEA come from the germline V gene. The V gene end was trimmed by 0 bases and the J gene end by 1 base; junction bases not matched to a gene: 7.

The sample holds a few counts of this clonotype. The chain employs TRBV7-2 and TRBJ2-3; 13 nucleotides agree with TRBD2. The CDR3 runs to 14 residues. Per the germline V gene, CDR1 is SGHTA and CDR2 is FQGNSA. Trimming took 2 bases from V and 10 from J; bases not matched to a gene: 3. Written as DNA, the CDR3 is TGTGCCAGCAGCTTAAGACTAGCGGGGGGAGCGCAGTATTTT. This translates into CASSLRLAGGAQYF.

This clonotype was observed a handful of times. This chain links TRBV27 with TRBJ2-2; no clear D gene. This CDR3 has 14 amino acids. Germline V gene data show CDR1 as MNHEY and CDR2 as SMNVEV (reference sequence). V was trimmed by 2 bases and J by 1 base, leaving 5 bases between them. This CDR3 reads CASSLRRNTGELFF. The CDR3 DNA reads TGTGCCAGCAGTTTAAGGAGGAACACCGGGGAGCTGTTTTTT.